This T cell receptor (beta chain) was found in a study of blood T cell repertoires in COVID-19. Study details: Samples of COVID-19 (acute and convalescent) were obtained from the United States, Italy and Spain.

Authors' methods: The authors estimated nucleated cell counts from reference gene primer amplification. Profiled with immunoSEQ multiplex PCR; TCRdb holds only in-frame clones, not every one. The DNA gave D and trimming, while V, J and clone size come from that table. Among some 47,000 clones listed, 75% to 90% were seen once. The V gene's germline CDR1 is SGHNT and CDR2 YENEEA. The CDR3 consists of 15 residues. With V trimmed by 0 bases and J by 3 bases, 5 bases remained unmatched. Sequenced sample: peripheral blood. The TCR sequence derives from a woman over 75 in a cohort sampled during active or convalescent COVID-19. V gene TRBV11-3 combines with J gene TRBJ2-7; 7 nucleotides line up with TRBD1. The DNA of the CDR3 is TGTGCCAGCAGCTTAGATACAGGGGTTTACTACGAGCAGTACTTC. Protein sequence: CASSLDTGVYYEQYF.